The clone carrying this T cell receptor (beta chain) was seen at least ten times. Its specificity is unknown. Sampling consisted of one heparinised blood draw per donor, averaging approximately 100 mL. By way of CD45RO/CCR7/CD25/CD127/CD95/CD27, the CD4+ regulatory, stem cell-like memory, central memory and naive cells were sorted. Expressed TCRB transcripts were sequenced because the isolated RNA had all been reverse transcribed beforehand. Produced via immunoSEQ multiplex PCR; TCRdb's table is partial and in-frame only. This sample has more than 120,000 clones, with less than 11% found just once. This sample is drawn from a study of beta chain features in type 1 diabetes. Study-level findings and limits: It was among patients, rather than healthy donors, that naive, central memory and Treg TCRB repertoires appeared more similar.

The sequencing input was naive CD4+ T cells from blood. The origin of this receptor is a man aged 18 to 30 in good health.

CDR3 DNA: TGCGCCAGCAGTCAATCGAGAAGTAGCAATCAGCCCCAGCATTTT. It encodes CASSQSRSSNQPQHF. The chain recombines TRBV23-1 with TRBJ1-5; D call uncertain. TRBV23-1 is an ORF for which the function is uncertain. Trimming stripped 0 bases from V and 0 bases from J, with 6 bases between. The CDR3 contains 15 residues.